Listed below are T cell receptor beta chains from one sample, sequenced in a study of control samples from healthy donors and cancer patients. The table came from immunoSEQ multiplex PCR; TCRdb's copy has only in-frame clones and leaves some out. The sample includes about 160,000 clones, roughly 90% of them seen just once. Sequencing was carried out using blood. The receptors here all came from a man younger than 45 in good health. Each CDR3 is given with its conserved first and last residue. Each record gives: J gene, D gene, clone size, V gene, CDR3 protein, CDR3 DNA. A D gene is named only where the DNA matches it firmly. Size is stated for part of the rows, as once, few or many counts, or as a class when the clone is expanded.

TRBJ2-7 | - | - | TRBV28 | CASKGQGTTDSYEQYF | TGTGCCAGCAAGGGCCAGGGGACCACTGACTCCTACGAGCAGTACTTC
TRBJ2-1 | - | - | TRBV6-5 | CASSRQASYNEQFF | TGTGCCAGCAGTCGACAGGCGTCCTACAATGAGCAGTTCTTC
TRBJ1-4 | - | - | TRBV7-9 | CASSLGSLDEKLFF | TGTGCCAGCAGCTTAGGGTCTCTGGATGAAAAACTGTTTTTT
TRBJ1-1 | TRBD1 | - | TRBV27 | CASSLTGGYIEAFF | TGTGCCAGCAGTTTGACAGGGGGGTATATTGAAGCTTTCTTT
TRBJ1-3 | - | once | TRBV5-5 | CASSLLRIDTIYF | TGTGCCAGCAGCTTGCTAAGGATAGACACCATATATTTT
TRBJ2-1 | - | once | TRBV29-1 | CSSANHEQFF | TGCAGTTCTGCAAATCATGAGCAGTTCTTC
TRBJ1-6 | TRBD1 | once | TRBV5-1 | CASRPTPGQLTYNSPLHF | TGCGCCAGCAGACCTACCCCGGGACAGTTAACGTATAATTCACCCCTCCACTTT
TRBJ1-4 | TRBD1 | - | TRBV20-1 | CSAGRDSGFF | TGCAGTGCTGGCCGGGACAGCGGGTTTTTT
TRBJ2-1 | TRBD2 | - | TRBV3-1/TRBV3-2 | CASSLGTSTNSEQFF | TGTGCCAGCAGCTTAGGGACTAGCACTAATTCTGAGCAGTTCTTC
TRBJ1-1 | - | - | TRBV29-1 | CSASVAMNTEAFF | TGCAGCGCTTCGGTGGCGATGAACACTGAAGCTTTCTTT
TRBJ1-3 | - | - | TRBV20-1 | CSASTGTGNTIYF | TGCAGTGCTAGTACCGGGACTGGAAACACCATATATTTT
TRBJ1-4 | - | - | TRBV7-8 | CASSLMGNRREEKLFF | TGTGCCAGCAGCCTGATGGGGAACAGAAGGGAGGAAAAACTGTTTTTT
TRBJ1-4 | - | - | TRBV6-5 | CASRSRATNEKLFF | TGTGCCAGCAGAAGCAGGGCAACTAATGAAAAACTGTTTTTT
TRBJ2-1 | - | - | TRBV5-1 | CASSLVSRLDEQFF | TGCGCCAGCAGCTTGGTCTCCAGGTTGGATGAGCAGTTCTTC
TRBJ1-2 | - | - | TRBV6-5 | CASSSYGYTF | TGTGCCAGCAGTTCCTATGGCTACACCTTC
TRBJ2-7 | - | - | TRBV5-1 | CASSLDLGHEQYF | TGCGCCAGCAGCTTGGATCTGGGCCACGAGCAGTACTTC
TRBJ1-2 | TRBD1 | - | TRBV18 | CASSPGTGDYGYTF | TGTGCCAGCTCACCGGGGACAGGGGACTATGGCTACACCTTC
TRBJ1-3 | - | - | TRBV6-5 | CASVFSGNTIYF | TGTGCCTCCGTTTTCTCTGGAAACACCATATATTTT
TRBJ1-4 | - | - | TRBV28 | CASSPDHRQEYEKLFF | TGTGCCAGCAGTCCCGACCACCGACAGGAATATGAAAAACTGTTTTTT
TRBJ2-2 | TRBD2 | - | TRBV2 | CASNVAGGNTGELFF | TGTGCCAGCAACGTGGCGGGGGGGAACACCGGGGAGCTGTTTTTT
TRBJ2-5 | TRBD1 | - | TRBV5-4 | CASSQQPGQGETQYF | TGTGCCAGCAGCCAACAACCGGGACAGGGGGAGACCCAGTACTTC
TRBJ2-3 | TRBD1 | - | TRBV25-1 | CASSETDRGGTDTQYF | TGTGCCAGCAGTGAAACGGACAGGGGAGGCACAGATACGCAGTATTTT
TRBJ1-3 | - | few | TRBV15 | CATSRDRVSGNTIYF | TGTGCCACCAGCAGAGACCGGGTCTCTGGAAACACCATATATTTT
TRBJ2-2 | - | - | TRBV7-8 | CASSSRAGELFF | TGTGCCAGCAGCAGTAGGGCCGGGGAGCTGTTTTTT
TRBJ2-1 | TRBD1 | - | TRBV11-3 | CASSLTGTGATGSYNEQFF | TGTGCCAGCAGCCTTACCGGGACAGGGGCCACAGGCTCCTACAATGAGCAGTTCTTC
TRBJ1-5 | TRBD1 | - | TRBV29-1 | CSVADRPSSDQPQHF | TGCAGCGTTGCGGACAGGCCTTCATCGGATCAGCCCCAGCATTTT
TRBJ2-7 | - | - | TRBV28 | CASSPPYRAEQYF | TGTGCCAGCAGTCCCCCCTACAGGGCCGAGCAGTACTTC
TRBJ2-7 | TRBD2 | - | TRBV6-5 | CASSLLAGGSSYEQYF | TGTGCCAGCAGTTTACTAGCGGGAGGAAGTTCCTACGAGCAGTACTTC
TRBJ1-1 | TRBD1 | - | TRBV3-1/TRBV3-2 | CASSQLQGAKAFF | TGTGCCAGCAGCCAATTACAGGGGGCGAAGGCTTTCTTT
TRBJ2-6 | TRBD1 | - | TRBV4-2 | CASSQMGQVITSGANVLTF | TGTGCCAGCAGCCAAATGGGACAGGTAATTACCTCTGGGGCCAACGTCCTGACTTTC
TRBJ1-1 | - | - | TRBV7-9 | CASSYNRAEAFF | TGTGCCAGCAGCTATAACAGGGCCGAAGCTTTCTTT
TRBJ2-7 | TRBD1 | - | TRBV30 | CAWSQTGGFGEQYF | TGTGCCTGGTCTCAGACAGGGGGCTTCGGAGAGCAGTACTTC
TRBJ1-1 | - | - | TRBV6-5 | CASSYRGNTEAFF | TGTGCCAGCAGTTACCGGGGGAACACTGAAGCTTTCTTT
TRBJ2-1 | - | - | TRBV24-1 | CATSGLAEQFF | TGTGCCACCAGTGGACTGGCTGAGCAGTTCTTC
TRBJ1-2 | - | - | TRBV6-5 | CASSYGLYGGYGYTF | TGTGCCAGCAGTTACGGCCTTTATGGGGGCTATGGCTACACCTTC
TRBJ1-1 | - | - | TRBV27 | CASHGGPLNTEAFF | TGTGCCAGCCATGGGGGGCCCTTGAACACTGAAGCTTTCTTT
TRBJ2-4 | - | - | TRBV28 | CASNYGTVGGDIQYF | TGTGCCAGCAATTACGGGACCGTCGGAGGGGACATTCAGTACTTC
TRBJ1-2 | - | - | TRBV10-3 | CAISDSEIYGYTF | TGTGCCATCAGTGATTCCGAAATCTATGGCTACACCTTC
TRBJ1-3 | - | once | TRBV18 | CASSSMDGSSGNTIYF | TGTGCCAGCTCATCTATGGACGGGAGCTCTGGAAACACCATATATTTT